This is a list of T cell receptor beta chains from one sample in a study of T cell repertoires in cytomegalovirus infection. Their recognized antigens are unknown. From the reads, TCRdb called clonotypes with MiXCR, one entry per CDR3 protein. The sample lists some 800,000 distinct CDR3 sequences; 25% to 30% were seen once. Sequenced here: cultured CD8+ T cells from PBMCs, sampled from culture after CMV antigen stimulation. These receptors were collected from a human donor in good health (CMV status not recorded). Some clones in this sample may be carry-over from other donors' samples. CDR3s include the opening cysteine and the closing phenylalanine or tryptophan. Fields, in order: J gene, D gene, V gene, CDR3 protein. A D gene is named only where the DNA matches it firmly.

>TRBJ2-1|.|TRBV7-6
CASSLAAVNEQFF
>TRBJ1-5|.|TRBV20-1
CRGVEAGYDQPQHF
>TRBJ2-7|.|TRBV10-3
CAIRTPGDEQYF
>TRBJ2-3|.|TRBV29-1
CSVLGRDTDTQYF
>TRBJ2-5|.|TRBV7-8
CASSPPAGAPQETQYF
>TRBJ2-1|.|TRBV20-1
CSARELPGNEQFF
>TRBJ2-5|.|TRBV13
CASSSRGSHAKETQYF
>TRBJ2-1|.|TRBV6-2/TRBV6-3
CASSYSPRGSYNEQFF
>TRBJ1-1|.|TRBV7-6
CASSSPDRGSGAFF
>TRBJ1-2|.|TRBV25-1
CASSSGRDERGYTF
>TRBJ2-7|TRBD2|TRBV20-1
CSARDLNSGGEYEQYF
>TRBJ2-1|TRBD2|TRBV27
CASLAPASGGLRDNEQFF
>TRBJ2-5|TRBD2|TRBV7-8
CASSLAPRTSGGRETQYF
>TRBJ2-1|TRBD2|TRBV7-9
CASSPPGGHAYNEQFF
>TRBJ1-2|.|TRBV4-1
CASSQDQGGYGYTF
>TRBJ2-1|TRBD2|TRBV20-1
CSARGLAGGPEQFF
>TRBJ1-5|.|TRBV7-9
CASGRNNQPQHF
>TRBJ1-5|.|TRBV7-2
CASSKRYNSNQPQHF
>TRBJ1-2|.|TRBV28
CASSFGTLYGYTF
>TRBJ1-5|.|TRBV27
CASSMRDHDQPQHF
>TRBJ1-3|TRBD1|TRBV3-1
CASRDEGQSNSGNTIYF
>TRBJ1-2|.|TRBV6-1
CASRSEGIWGNGYTF
>TRBJ1-6|TRBD1|TRBV28
CASSSRDRGLYSPLHF
>TRBJ2-1|TRBD2|TRBV11-3
CASSLGLAGGPVDNEQFF
>TRBJ1-1|.|TRBV18
CASSQEGAPNTEAFF
>TRBJ1-4|.|TRBV14
CASSQPESGEKLFF
>TRBJ1-5|.|TRBV10-2
CASSEDKYNQPQHF
>TRBJ2-2|.|TRBV6-2/TRBV6-3
CASSDWDNSNTGELFF
>TRBJ2-2|.|TRBV6-1
CASSEYVHGVGELFF
>TRBJ1-4|.|TRBV7-2
CASSQQQGLREKLFF
>TRBJ2-7|.|TRBV13
CASSSGLTGHEQYF
>TRBJ2-1|TRBD1|TRBV7-6
CASRGKDRGHNEQFF
>TRBJ2-3|.|TRBV10-3
CAISLSTDTQYF
>TRBJ1-2|.|TRBV28
CASSFLGDLLNYGYTF
>TRBJ1-4|.|TRBV15
CATSPGSDEKLFF
>TRBJ1-1|TRBD1|TRBV11-2
CASLTGGPGEAFF